The rows below give T cell receptor beta chains drawn from one sample of a study of blood T cell repertoires in COVID-19. Libraries were prepared by immunoSEQ multiplex PCR; TCRdb keeps only in-frame clonotypes and omits some of them. The sample includes a few hundred thousand clones, approximately 90% of them seen just once. Specimen: peripheral blood. All receptors come from a woman aged 35 to 49 with acute or convalescent COVID-19. Each CDR3 is given with its conserved first and last residue. Each record gives: D gene, J gene, V gene, clone size, CDR3 protein, CDR3 DNA. D genes are given only for firm matches. Size is stated for part of the rows, as once, few or many counts, or as a class when the clone is expanded.

D: TRBD1; J: TRBJ1-1; V: TRBV19; size: .; CDR3: CASSMDRRNAEAFF; DNA: TGTGCCAGTAGTATGGACAGGCGGAATGCTGAAGCTTTCTTT
D: .; J: TRBJ1-2; V: TRBV11-2; size: .; CDR3: CASSSRAGNYGYTF; DNA: TGTGCCAGCAGCTCCCGGGCGGGCAACTATGGCTACACCTTC
D: TRBD1; J: TRBJ1-2; V: TRBV7-2; size: .; CDR3: CASRRTGEGYGYTF; DNA: TGTGCCAGCAGAAGGACAGGGGAGGGCTATGGCTACACCTTC
D: .; J: TRBJ2-3; V: TRBV30; size: .; CDR3: CAWCLAGAATDTQYF; DNA: TGTGCCTGGTGTCTGGCGGGGGCTGCCACAGATACGCAGTATTTT
D: .; J: TRBJ2-5; V: TRBV10-3; size: .; CDR3: CAISEPQRVGGETQYF; DNA: TGTGCCATCAGTGAGCCCCAGCGGGTGGGCGGAGAGACCCAGTACTTC
D: .; J: TRBJ1-2; V: TRBV11-2; size: .; CDR3: CASRLGFEGYTF; DNA: TGTGCCAGCAGGTTAGGGTTCGAGGGCTACACCTTC
D: .; J: TRBJ1-6; V: TRBV4-1; size: .; CDR3: CASSPPGQTRSPLHF; DNA: TGCGCCAGCAGCCCTCCAGGACAGACCAGATCACCCCTCCACTTT
D: .; J: TRBJ1-1; V: TRBV2; size: once; CDR3: CASHYTNTEAFF; DNA: TGTGCCAGCCACTACACGAACACTGAAGCTTTCTTT
D: TRBD2; J: TRBJ2-2; V: TRBV11-3; size: .; CDR3: CASSFSRGGVGELFF; DNA: TGTGCCAGCAGCTTCTCGCGGGGGGGGGTCGGGGAGCTGTTTTTT
D: TRBD2; J: TRBJ2-2; V: TRBV2; size: .; CDR3: CASMGGSYTGELFF; DNA: TGTGCCAGCATGGGCGGGAGCTACACCGGGGAGCTGTTTTTT
D: .; J: TRBJ1-1; V: TRBV30; size: .; CDR3: CALQGAASTEAFF; DNA: TGTGCCCTACAGGGAGCGGCGAGCACTGAAGCTTTCTTT
D: TRBD1; J: TRBJ1-6; V: TRBV2; size: few; CDR3: CASRADRGLSNNSPLHF; DNA: TGTGCCAGCAGGGCGGACAGGGGATTATCAAATAATTCACCCCTCCACTTT
D: TRBD2; J: TRBJ2-5; V: TRBV2; size: .; CDR3: CASSLSGGGRETQYF; DNA: TGTGCCAGCAGCCTTAGCGGGGGGGGCCGGGAGACCCAGTACTTC
D: .; J: TRBJ2-3; V: TRBV6-5; size: .; CDR3: CASSSGLLRDTQYF; DNA: TGTGCCAGCAGCTCGGGACTTCTCCGAGATACGCAGTATTTT
D: .; J: TRBJ2-3; V: TRBV11-2; size: .; CDR3: CASSLIIGTSTDTQYF; DNA: TGTGCCAGCAGCTTAATTATCGGGACTAGCACAGATACGCAGTATTTT
D: .; J: TRBJ1-6; V: TRBV11-2; size: .; CDR3: CASSLVRDSNSPLHF; DNA: TGTGCCAGCAGCTTAGTGAGGGATTCAAATTCACCCCTCCACTTT
D: TRBD2; J: TRBJ2-3; V: TRBV19; size: .; CDR3: CASSISGGANTQYF; DNA: TGTGCCAGTAGTATAAGCGGGGGGGCTAATACGCAGTATTTT
D: TRBD1; J: TRBJ2-5; V: TRBV7-8; size: .; CDR3: CASSLKRDRGFETQYF; DNA: TGTGCCAGCAGCTTAAAACGGGACAGGGGATTCGAGACCCAGTACTTC
D: .; J: TRBJ1-5; V: TRBV19; size: .; CDR3: CASNNGLGAQPQHF; DNA: TGTGCCAGTAACAATGGGTTGGGGGCCCAGCCCCAGCATTTT
D: TRBD1; J: TRBJ1-1; V: TRBV5-6; size: .; CDR3: CASSLGQGDPAFF; DNA: TGTGCCAGCAGCTTGGGACAGGGGGATCCGGCTTTCTTT
D: TRBD1; J: TRBJ1-2; V: TRBV18; size: .; CDR3: CASSGQAGGDGYTF; DNA: TGTGCCAGCTCAGGACAGGCCGGGGGTGATGGCTACACCTTC
D: .; J: TRBJ1-6; V: TRBV3-1/TRBV3-2; size: .; CDR3: CASSPRESNSPLHF; DNA: TGTGCCAGCAGCCCTCGGGAGTCTAATTCACCCCTCCACTTT
D: .; J: TRBJ1-1; V: TRBV11-3; size: .; CDR3: CASSLAVNTEAFF; DNA: TGTGCCAGCAGCTTAGCGGTGAACACTGAAGCTTTCTTT
D: .; J: TRBJ1-2; V: TRBV2; size: .; CDR3: CASSPSGGITYGYTF; DNA: TGTGCCAGCAGTCCGTCGGGGGGGATCACCTATGGCTACACCTTC
D: TRBD1; J: TRBJ1-2; V: TRBV5-4; size: .; CDR3: CASSLTGGRGGYTF; DNA: TGTGCCAGCAGTCTCACAGGGGGCCGAGGAGGCTACACCTTC
D: .; J: TRBJ2-1; V: TRBV6-6; size: .; CDR3: CASTPQRLLHQFF; DNA: TGTGCCAGCACCCCCCAGAGACTACTTCATCAGTTCTTC
D: TRBD1; J: TRBJ1-1; V: TRBV2; size: .; CDR3: CASRGQGIAEAFF; DNA: TGTGCCAGCAGGGGACAGGGGATAGCTGAAGCTTTCTTT
D: .; J: TRBJ1-5; V: TRBV19; size: once; CDR3: CASSGGTAINQPQHF; DNA: TGTGCCAGTAGTGGGGGGACTGCCATCAATCAGCCCCAGCATTTT
D: .; J: TRBJ1-5; V: TRBV2; size: .; CDR3: CASLPMRVPQHF; DNA: TGTGCCAGCCTCCCTATGAGGGTGCCCCAGCATTTT
D: .; J: TRBJ1-5; V: TRBV2; size: .; CDR3: CASRDRLSNQPQHF; DNA: TGTGCCAGCAGAGACAGACTTAGCAATCAGCCCCAGCATTTT
D: .; J: TRBJ1-1; V: TRBV7-9; size: .; CDR3: CASSLGPVNTEAFF; DNA: TGTGCCAGCAGCTTAGGTCCGGTGAACACTGAAGCTTTCTTT
D: TRBD1; J: TRBJ1-1; V: TRBV19; size: once; CDR3: CASRGQGANAEAFF; DNA: TGTGCCAGTAGGGGACAGGGGGCGAACGCTGAAGCTTTCTTT
D: .; J: TRBJ2-5; V: TRBV19; size: .; CDR3: CASSIDRIQETQYF; DNA: TGTGCCAGTAGTATAGACAGAATTCAGGAGACCCAGTACTTC
D: .; J: TRBJ2-1; V: TRBV15; size: .; CDR3: CATSRERGAYNEQFF; DNA: TGTGCCACCAGCAGAGAGCGGGGAGCCTACAATGAGCAGTTCTTC
D: .; J: TRBJ2-1; V: TRBV5-1; size: .; CDR3: CASSLLDNEQFF; DNA: TGCGCCAGCAGCTTGTTAGACAATGAGCAGTTCTTC
D: .; J: TRBJ1-1; V: TRBV6-2/TRBV6-3; size: .; CDR3: CASSPGTLNTEAFF; DNA: TGTGCCAGCAGCCCCGGGACTTTGAACACTGAAGCTTTCTTT
D: TRBD2; J: TRBJ2-1; V: TRBV6-4; size: .; CDR3: CASSVTRGGSPYEQFF; DNA: TGTGCCAGCAGTGTGACACGCGGGGGGTCCCCCTATGAGCAGTTCTTC
D: .; J: TRBJ1-6; V: TRBV7-2; size: .; CDR3: CASSLSQGSYNSPLHF; DNA: TGTGCCAGCAGCTTATCCCAGGGATCCTATAATTCACCCCTCCACTTT
D: .; J: TRBJ2-3; V: TRBV10-2; size: .; CDR3: CASSDYAPTSTDTQYF; DNA: TGCGCCAGCAGTGACTACGCCCCTACGAGCACAGATACGCAGTATTTT
D: TRBD1; J: TRBJ1-2; V: TRBV18; size: .; CDR3: CASSPGQGLYGYTF; DNA: TGTGCCAGCTCACCGGGACAGGGACTCTATGGCTACACCTTC
D: .; J: TRBJ1-4; V: TRBV7-2; size: .; CDR3: CASSPAPGANEKLFF; DNA: TGTGCCAGCAGTCCAGCTCCAGGCGCGAATGAAAAACTGTTTTTT
D: TRBD1; J: TRBJ1-6; V: TRBV7-2; size: .; CDR3: CASSAWDRNNSPLHF; DNA: TGTGCCAGCAGCGCTTGGGACAGAAATAATTCACCCCTCCACTTT
D: .; J: TRBJ2-3; V: TRBV3-1/TRBV3-2; size: .; CDR3: CASSQQRGSTDTQYF; DNA: TGTGCCAGCAGCCAGCAACGGGGATCCACAGATACGCAGTATTTT
D: .; J: TRBJ1-5; V: TRBV24-1; size: many; CDR3: CATRGAGAGQPQHF; DNA: TGTGCCACCAGGGGTGCAGGGGCAGGTCAGCCCCAGCATTTT
D: TRBD1; J: TRBJ1-5; V: TRBV6-5; size: .; CDR3: CASSNRGTGAQHF; DNA: TGTGCCAGCAGTAATCGAGGGACAGGGGCCCAGCATTTT
D: .; J: TRBJ1-3; V: TRBV7-9; size: .; CDR3: CASSRDGNTIYF; DNA: TGTGCCAGCAGCCGGGATGGAAACACCATATATTTT
D: TRBD1; J: TRBJ1-4; V: TRBV10-3; size: .; CDR3: CAISAGQAGEKLFF; DNA: TGTGCCATCAGCGCGGGACAGGCGGGAGAAAAACTGTTTTTT
D: TRBD1; J: TRBJ1-2; V: TRBV10-3; size: .; CDR3: CAISGPGQENYGYTF; DNA: TGTGCCATCAGCGGACCGGGACAGGAGAACTATGGCTACACCTTC
D: TRBD1; J: TRBJ1-2; V: TRBV25-1; size: .; CDR3: CASSDGREQGGGYTF; DNA: TGTGCCAGCAGTGATGGGAGGGAACAGGGGGGCGGCTACACCTTC
D: .; J: TRBJ1-3; V: TRBV19; size: .; CDR3: CASSLTSSGNTIYF; DNA: TGTGCCAGTAGTCTAACGAGCTCTGGAAACACCATATATTTT
D: .; J: TRBJ1-6; V: TRBV4-2; size: .; CDR3: CASSQEYSMYNSPLHF; DNA: TGTGCCAGCAGCCAAGAATACAGCATGTATAATTCACCCCTCCACTTT
D: TRBD1; J: TRBJ1-2; V: TRBV29-1; size: .; CDR3: CSVWAGTAYGYTF; DNA: TGCAGCGTGTGGGCCGGGACAGCGTATGGCTACACCTTC
D: .; J: TRBJ1-1; V: TRBV7-3; size: .; CDR3: CASSYVPGTEAFF; DNA: TGTGCCAGCAGCTATGTTCCGGGAACTGAAGCTTTCTTT
D: TRBD2; J: TRBJ2-3; V: TRBV5-1; size: .; CDR3: CASSLESGGFLDTQYF; DNA: TGCGCCAGCAGCTTGGAGAGCGGGGGGTTCTTAGATACGCAGTATTTT
D: .; J: TRBJ1-4; V: TRBV6-6; size: once; CDR3: CASSYSIGGEKLFF; DNA: TGTGCCAGCAGTTACTCGATAGGCGGAGAAAAACTGTTTTTT
D: TRBD2; J: TRBJ2-1; V: TRBV4-1; size: .; CDR3: CASSQLAGGINNEQFF; DNA: TGCGCCAGCAGCCAACTAGCGGGGGGTATCAACAATGAGCAGTTCTTC
D: .; J: TRBJ1-4; V: TRBV4-1; size: .; CDR3: CASSLQVGGEYYEKLFF; DNA: TGCGCCAGCAGCCTCCAGGTGGGAGGGGAATATTATGAAAAACTGTTTTTT